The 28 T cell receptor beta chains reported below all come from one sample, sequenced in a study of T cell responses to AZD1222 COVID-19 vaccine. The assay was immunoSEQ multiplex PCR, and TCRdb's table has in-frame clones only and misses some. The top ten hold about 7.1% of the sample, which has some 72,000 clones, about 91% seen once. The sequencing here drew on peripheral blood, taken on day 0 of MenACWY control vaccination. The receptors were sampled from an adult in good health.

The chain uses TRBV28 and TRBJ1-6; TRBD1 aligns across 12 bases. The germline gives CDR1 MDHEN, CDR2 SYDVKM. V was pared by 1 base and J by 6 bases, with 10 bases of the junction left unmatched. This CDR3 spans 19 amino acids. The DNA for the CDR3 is TGTGCCAGCAGTTTATTTCTCGGGACAGGGGGCGCGGGTAATTCACCCCTCCACTTT. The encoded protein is CASSLFLGTGGAGNSPLHF.

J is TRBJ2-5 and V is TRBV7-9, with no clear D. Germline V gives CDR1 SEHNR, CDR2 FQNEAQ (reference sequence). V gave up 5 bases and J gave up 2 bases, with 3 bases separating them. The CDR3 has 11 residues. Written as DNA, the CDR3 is TGTGCCAGCAGCGCTCAAGAGACCCAGTACTTC. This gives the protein CASSAQETQYF.

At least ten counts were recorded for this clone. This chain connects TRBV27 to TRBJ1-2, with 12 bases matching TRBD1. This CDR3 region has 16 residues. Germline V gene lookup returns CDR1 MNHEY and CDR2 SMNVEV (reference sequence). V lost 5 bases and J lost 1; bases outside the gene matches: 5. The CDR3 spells CASSPGQGAGNYGYTF. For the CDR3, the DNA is TGTGCCAGCAGTCCGGGACAGGGGGCCGGTAACTATGGCTACACCTTC.

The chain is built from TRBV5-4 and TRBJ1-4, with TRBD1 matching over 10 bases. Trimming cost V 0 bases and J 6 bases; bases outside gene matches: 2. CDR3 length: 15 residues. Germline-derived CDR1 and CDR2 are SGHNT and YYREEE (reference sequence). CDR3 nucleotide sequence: TGTGCCAGCAGCTTGGCAGGGACAGGGGATGAAAAACTGTTTTTT. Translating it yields CASSLAGTGDEKLFF.

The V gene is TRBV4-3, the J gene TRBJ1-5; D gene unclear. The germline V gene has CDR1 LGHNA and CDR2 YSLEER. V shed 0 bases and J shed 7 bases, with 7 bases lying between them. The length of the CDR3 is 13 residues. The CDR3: CASSQDAEQPQHF. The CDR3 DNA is TGCGCCAGCAGCCAAGACGCGGAACAGCCCCAGCATTTT.

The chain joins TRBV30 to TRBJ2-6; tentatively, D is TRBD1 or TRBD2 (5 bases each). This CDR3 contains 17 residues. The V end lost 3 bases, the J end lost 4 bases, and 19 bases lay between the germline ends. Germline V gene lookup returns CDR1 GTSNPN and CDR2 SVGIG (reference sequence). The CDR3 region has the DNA TGTGCCTGGAGCACCGGGACGGGGCTTCCAGGGGCCAACGTCCTGACTTTC. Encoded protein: CAWSTGTGLPGANVLTF.

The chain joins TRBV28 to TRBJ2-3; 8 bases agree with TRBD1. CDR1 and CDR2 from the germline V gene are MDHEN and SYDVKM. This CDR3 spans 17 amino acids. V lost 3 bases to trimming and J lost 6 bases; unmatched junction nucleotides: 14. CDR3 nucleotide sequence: TGTGCCAGCAGTTTCTACGGGATCGGGACAGGTCACGATACGCAGTATTTT. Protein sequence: CASSFYGIGTGHDTQYF.

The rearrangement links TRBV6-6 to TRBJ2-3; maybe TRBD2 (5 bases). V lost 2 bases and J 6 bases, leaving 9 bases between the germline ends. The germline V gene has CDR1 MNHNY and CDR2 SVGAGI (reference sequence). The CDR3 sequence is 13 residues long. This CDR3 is CASSYIGKDTQYF. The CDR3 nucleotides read TGTGCCAGCAGTTACATCGGGAAGGATACGCAGTATTTT.

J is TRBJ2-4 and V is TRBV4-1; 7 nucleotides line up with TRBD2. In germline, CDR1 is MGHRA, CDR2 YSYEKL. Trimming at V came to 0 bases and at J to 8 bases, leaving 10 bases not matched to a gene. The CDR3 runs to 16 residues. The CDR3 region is CASSQDGAAGRDIQYF. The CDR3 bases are TGCGCCAGCAGCCAAGACGGGGCAGCGGGGCGGGACATTCAGTACTTC.

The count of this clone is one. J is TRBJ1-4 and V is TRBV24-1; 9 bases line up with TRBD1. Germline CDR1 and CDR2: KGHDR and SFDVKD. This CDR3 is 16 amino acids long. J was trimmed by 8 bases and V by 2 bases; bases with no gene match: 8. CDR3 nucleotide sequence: TGTGCCACCAGTGATTCACAGGGGGCACTCGGGGAAAAACTGTTTTTT. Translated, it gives CATSDSQGALGEKLFF.

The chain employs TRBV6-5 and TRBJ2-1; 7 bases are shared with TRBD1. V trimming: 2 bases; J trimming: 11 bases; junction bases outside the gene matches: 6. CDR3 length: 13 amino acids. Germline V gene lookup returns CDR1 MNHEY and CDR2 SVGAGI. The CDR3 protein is CASSYADRRQQFF. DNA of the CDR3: TGTGCCAGCAGTTACGCGGACAGGAGGCAGCAGTTCTTC.

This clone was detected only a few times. CDR3 nucleotides: TGTGCCAGCAGCTTAGGGGGGAGCAACGGGGAGCTGTTTTTT. Its translation: CASSLGGSNGELFF. The rearrangement links TRBV11-2 to TRBJ2-2, with D perhaps assigned TRBD1 or TRBD2 (5 bases each). This CDR3 spans 14 amino acids. From germline, CDR1 is SGHAT and CDR2 FQNNGV. The germline V and J ends were trimmed by 1 base and 7 bases, with 10 bases remaining between them.

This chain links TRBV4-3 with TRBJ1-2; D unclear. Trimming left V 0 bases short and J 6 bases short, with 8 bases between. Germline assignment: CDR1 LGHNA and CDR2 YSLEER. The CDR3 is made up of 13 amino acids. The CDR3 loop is CASSQDRHDGYTF. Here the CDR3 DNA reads TGCGCCAGCAGCCAAGATAGGCATGATGGCTACACCTTC.

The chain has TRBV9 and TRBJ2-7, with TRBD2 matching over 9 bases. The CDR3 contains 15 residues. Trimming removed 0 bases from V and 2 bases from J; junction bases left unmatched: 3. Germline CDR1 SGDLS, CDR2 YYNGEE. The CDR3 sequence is CASSVEPSGAYEQYF. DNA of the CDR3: TGTGCCAGCAGCGTAGAACCTAGCGGGGCCTACGAGCAGTACTTC.

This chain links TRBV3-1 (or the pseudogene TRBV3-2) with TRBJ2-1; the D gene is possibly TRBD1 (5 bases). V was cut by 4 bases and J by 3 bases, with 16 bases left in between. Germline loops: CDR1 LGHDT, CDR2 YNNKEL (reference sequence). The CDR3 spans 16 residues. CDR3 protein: CASSPPRAISYNEQFF. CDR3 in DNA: TGTGCCAGCAGCCCGCCCAGGGCTATAAGCTACAATGAGCAGTTCTTC.

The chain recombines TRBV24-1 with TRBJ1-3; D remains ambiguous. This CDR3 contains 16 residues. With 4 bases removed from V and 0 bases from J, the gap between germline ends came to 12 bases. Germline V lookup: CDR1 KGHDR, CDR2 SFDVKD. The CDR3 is CATSDTQAGSGNTIYF. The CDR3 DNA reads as TGTGCCACCAGTGACACTCAGGCTGGCTCTGGAAACACCATATATTTT.

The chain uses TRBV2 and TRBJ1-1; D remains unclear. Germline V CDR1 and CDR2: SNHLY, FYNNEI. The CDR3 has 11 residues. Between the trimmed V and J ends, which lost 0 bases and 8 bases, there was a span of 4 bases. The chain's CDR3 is CASSEADEAFF. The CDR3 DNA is TGTGCCAGCAGTGAAGCTGACGAAGCTTTCTTT. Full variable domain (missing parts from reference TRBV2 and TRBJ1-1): EPEVTQTPSHQVTQMGQEVILRCVPISNHLYFYWYRQILGQKVEFLVSFYNNEISEKSEIFDDQFSVERPDGSNFTLKIRSTKLEDSAMYFCASSEADEAFFGQGTRLTVV.

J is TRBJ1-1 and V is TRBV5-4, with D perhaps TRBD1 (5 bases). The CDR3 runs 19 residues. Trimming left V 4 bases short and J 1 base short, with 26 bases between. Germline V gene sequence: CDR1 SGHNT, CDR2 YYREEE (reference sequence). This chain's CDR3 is CASSNSPGRDFVSNTEAFF. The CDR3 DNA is TGTGCCAGCAGCAATTCCCCGGGGAGGGACTTTGTTTCGAACACTGAAGCTTTCTTT.

The CDR3 sequence: CASSLIYEQYF. DNA of the CDR3: TGTGCCAGCAGTTTAATCTACGAGCAGTACTTC. The chain has TRBV28 and TRBJ2-7; D is uncertain. Trimming took off 2 bases at V and 3 bases at J, with 2 bases between the two ends. There are 11 residues in the CDR3. The germline gives CDR1 MDHEN, CDR2 SYDVKM.

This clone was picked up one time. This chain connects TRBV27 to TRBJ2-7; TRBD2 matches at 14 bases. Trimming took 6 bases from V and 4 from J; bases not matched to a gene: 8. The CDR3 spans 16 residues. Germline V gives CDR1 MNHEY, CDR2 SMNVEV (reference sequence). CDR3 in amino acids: CASSRRLAGGMYEQYF. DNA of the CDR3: TGTGCCAGCAGCAGGCGACTAGCGGGGGGGATGTACGAGCAGTACTTC.

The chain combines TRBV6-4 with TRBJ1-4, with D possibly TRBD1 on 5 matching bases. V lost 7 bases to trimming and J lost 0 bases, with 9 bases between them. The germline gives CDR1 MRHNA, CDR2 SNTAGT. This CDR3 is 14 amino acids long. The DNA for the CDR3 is TGTGCCAGCAAACCGACAGCAACTAATGAAAAACTGTTTTTT. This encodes CASKPTATNEKLFF.

The CDR3 sequence: CASSLDGGGLYEQYF. In DNA form, the CDR3 reads TGTGCCAGCAGCTTGGATGGGGGCGGACTCTACGAGCAGTACTTC. The V gene is TRBV5-5, the J gene TRBJ2-7; weak D call: TRBD1 (6 bases). Germline CDR1 is SGHKS and CDR2 is YYEKEE (reference sequence). With 0 bases removed from V and 3 bases from J, the gap between germline ends came to 13 bases. This CDR3 is built from 15 residues.

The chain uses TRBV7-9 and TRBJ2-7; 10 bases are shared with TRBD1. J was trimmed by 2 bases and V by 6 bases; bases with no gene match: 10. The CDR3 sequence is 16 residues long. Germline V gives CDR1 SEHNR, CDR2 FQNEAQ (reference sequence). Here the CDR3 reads CASSKLGTGEAYEQYF. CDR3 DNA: TGTGCCAGCAGTAAGTTGGGGACAGGGGAGGCCTACGAGCAGTACTTC.

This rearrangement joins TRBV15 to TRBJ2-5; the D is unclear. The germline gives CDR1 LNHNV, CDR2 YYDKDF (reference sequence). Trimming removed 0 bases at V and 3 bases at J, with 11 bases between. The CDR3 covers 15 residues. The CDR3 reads CATSRDLGREETQYF. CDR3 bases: TGTGCCACCAGCAGAGATCTCGGCAGAGAAGAGACCCAGTACTTC.

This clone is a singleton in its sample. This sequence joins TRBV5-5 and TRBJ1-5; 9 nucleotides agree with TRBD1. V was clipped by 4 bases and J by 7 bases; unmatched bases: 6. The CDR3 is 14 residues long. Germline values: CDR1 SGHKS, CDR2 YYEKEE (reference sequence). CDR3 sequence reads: CASSAGTGKQPQHF. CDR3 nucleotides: TGTGCCAGCAGCGCGGGGACAGGGAAGCAGCCCCAGCATTTT.

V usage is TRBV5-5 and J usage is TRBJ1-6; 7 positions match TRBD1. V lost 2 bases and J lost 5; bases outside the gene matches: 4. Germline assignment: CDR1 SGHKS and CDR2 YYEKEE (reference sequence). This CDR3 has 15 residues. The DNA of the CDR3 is TGTGCCAGCAGCTTCGGGACAGTAAATAATTCACCCCTCCACTTT. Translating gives CASSFGTVNNSPLHF.

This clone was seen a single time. The CDR3 DNA is TGTGCCACCAGTGATCCCGGGACAGGGTTAGGGGCCAACGTCCTGACTTTC. It translates to CATSDPGTGLGANVLTF. The rearrangement links TRBV24-1 to TRBJ2-6; TRBD1 aligns across 9 bases. Germline V gene sequence: CDR1 KGHDR, CDR2 SFDVKD. J lost 4 bases, V lost 3 bases, and 6 bases had no gene match. CDR3 length: 17 amino acids.

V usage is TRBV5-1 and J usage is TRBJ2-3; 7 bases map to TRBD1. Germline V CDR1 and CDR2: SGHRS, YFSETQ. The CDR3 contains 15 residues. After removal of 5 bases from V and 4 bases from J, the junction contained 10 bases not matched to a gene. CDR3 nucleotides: TGCGCCAGCAGAGAAACAGGGGCGAGCGCAGATACGCAGTATTTT. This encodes CASRETGASADTQYF.